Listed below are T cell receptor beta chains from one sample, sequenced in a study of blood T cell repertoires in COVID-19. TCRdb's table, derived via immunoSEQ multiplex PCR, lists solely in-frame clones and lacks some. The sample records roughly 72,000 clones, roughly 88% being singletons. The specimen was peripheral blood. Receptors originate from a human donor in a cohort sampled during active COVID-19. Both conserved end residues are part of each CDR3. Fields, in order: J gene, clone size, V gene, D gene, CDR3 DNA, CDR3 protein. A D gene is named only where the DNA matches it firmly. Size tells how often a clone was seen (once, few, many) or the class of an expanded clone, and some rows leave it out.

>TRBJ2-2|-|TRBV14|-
TGTGCCAGCAGCCGTCGAAGGGGCGGTGCGGAGCTGTTTTTT
CASSRRRGGAELFF
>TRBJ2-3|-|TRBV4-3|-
TGCGCCAGCAGCCAAGATCTAGGGGGATCGGGGACAGATACGCAGTATTTT
CASSQDLGGSGTDTQYF
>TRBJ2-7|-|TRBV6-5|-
TGTGCCAGCAGTTCCCTTACCGACAGCCCCTACGAGCAGTACTTC
CASSSLTDSPYEQYF
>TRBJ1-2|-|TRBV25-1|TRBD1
TGTGCCAGCCGGGGACAGGGGGCTGGCTATGGCTACACCTTC
CASRGQGAGYGYTF
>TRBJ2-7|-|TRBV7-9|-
TGTGCCAGCAGCCTAGCCCGGGACATGGATTCCTACGAGCAGTACTTC
CASSLARDMDSYEQYF
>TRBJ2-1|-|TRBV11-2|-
TGTGCCAGCAGGCGGAAAAGCGGATCCTACAATGAGCAGTTCTTC
CASRRKSGSYNEQFF
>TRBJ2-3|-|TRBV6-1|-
TGTGCCAGCAGTGACGGGGGGCGGGATACGCAGTATTTT
CASSDGGRDTQYF
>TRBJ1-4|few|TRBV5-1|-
TGCGCCAGCAGCTTGGGGGGGCGAACTAATGAAAAACTGTTTTTT
CASSLGGRTNEKLFF
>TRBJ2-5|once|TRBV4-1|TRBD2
TGCGCCAGCAGCCCGGGGACTAGCGTGGAGACCCAGTACTTC
CASSPGTSVETQYF
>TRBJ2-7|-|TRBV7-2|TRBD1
TGTGCCAGCAGCTTAGGCGGGACAGGGGACTACGAGCAGTACTTC
CASSLGGTGDYEQYF
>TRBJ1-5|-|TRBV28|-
TGTGCCAGCAGTGGCCCGATCCTCGGGTCGTATCAGCCCCAGCATTTT
CASSGPILGSYQPQHF
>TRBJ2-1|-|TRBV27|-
TGTGCCAGCAGCCCCAGGCTTTACAATGAGCAGTTCTTC
CASSPRLYNEQFF
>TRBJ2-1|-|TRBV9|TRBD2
TGTGCCAGCACCCATAGCGGGGCCAATGAGCAGTTCTTC
CASTHSGANEQFF
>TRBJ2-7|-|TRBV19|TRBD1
TGTGCCAGTGGAGGACAGGCATTAAGGGAGCAGTACTTC
CASGGQALREQYF
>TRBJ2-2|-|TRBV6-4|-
TGTGCCAGCAGTGAAGGGCGGGACTTCGGGGAGCTGTTTTTT
CASSEGRDFGELFF
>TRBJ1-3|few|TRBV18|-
TGTGCCAGCTCACCCGAGGGAAACACCATATATTTT
CASSPEGNTIYF
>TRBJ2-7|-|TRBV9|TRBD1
TGTGCCAGCAGCGCCCGGGACAGGGAGGCCCACGAGCAGTACTTC
CASSARDREAHEQYF
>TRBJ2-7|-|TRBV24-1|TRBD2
TGTGCCACTGGGACTAGCGGCACTCTGGAGCAGTACTTC
CATGTSGTLEQYF
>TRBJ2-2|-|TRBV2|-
TGTGCCAGCAGTTATCAGGGTGGCCCCGGGGAGCTGTTTTTT
CASSYQGGPGELFF
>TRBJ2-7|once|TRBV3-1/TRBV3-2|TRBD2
TGTGCCAGCAGCCCTTGGACTAGCTCCTACGAGCAGTACTTC
CASSPWTSSYEQYF